One sample yielded the 13 T cell receptor beta chains listed below, sequenced in a study of blood T cell repertoires in COVID-19. Repertoires were generated with immunoSEQ multiplex PCR, while TCRdb's copy carries only in-frame clones and drops some. The table has approximately 210,000 clones, approximately 90% seen once; the top ten hold 0.95% to 1.5%. The sample consisted of peripheral blood. All receptors come from a man under 40 with acute or convalescent COVID-19.

This rearrangement joins TRBV29-1 to TRBJ2-7; D is unclear. CDR1 is SQVTM, CDR2 ANQGSEA, per germline. The CDR3 runs to 11 residues. Deletions cut 2 bases from V and 4 bases from J, with 6 bases between. This chain's CDR3 is CSVEKTYEQYF. Here the CDR3 DNA reads TGCAGCGTTGAAAAAACATACGAGCAGTACTTC.

The chain is built from TRBV7-3 and TRBJ2-3, with D possibly TRBD2 on 5 matching bases. The germline V and J ends were trimmed by 1 base and 2 bases, with 10 bases remaining between them. Germline V gene data show CDR1 as SGHTA and CDR2 as FQGTGA. The CDR3 spans 15 residues. The CDR3 nucleotides are TGTGCCAGCAGCTTAAGAGGACTTATCACAGATACGCAGTATTTT. Amino acid sequence: CASSLRGLITDTQYF.

The chain carries TRBV5-4 and TRBJ1-6; TRBD1 aligns across 9 bases. CDR1 is SGHNT and CDR2 is YYREEE in the germline V gene (reference sequence). The CDR3 length is 13 residues. Trimming removed 7 bases from V and 9 bases from J; junction bases left unmatched: 5. Here the CDR3 DNA reads TGTGCCAGCGGTCGGGACAGGGTTTCACCCCTCCACTTT. Its translation is CASGRDRVSPLHF.

Notes on this clone: Compared with germline, one end of the junction differs, possibly owing to a read error. This chain links TRBV30 with TRBJ2-3; no definite D call. The germline V gene encodes CDR1 GTSNPN and CDR2 SVGIG (reference sequence). The CDR3 spans 16 residues. This CDR3 is CAWSPDRTTPPDRQYF. The CDR3, as DNA: TGTGCCTGGAGTCCCGATCGAACTACGCCACCGGATAGGCAGTATTTT.

The chain has TRBV27 and TRBJ2-1, with D unresolved. The ends were cut back, 2 bases at V and 4 bases at J, with 12 bases in the middle. The CDR3 is 15 residues long. Germline loops: CDR1 MNHEY, CDR2 SMNVEV (reference sequence). The CDR3 region has the DNA TGTGCCAGCAGTTTAGGAGTCTCCCTATACAATGAGCAGTTCTTC. Residues: CASSLGVSLYNEQFF.

The V and J genes are TRBV18 and TRBJ1-5, with 9 bases that match TRBD1. CDR1 and CDR2 from the germline V gene are KGHSH and LQKENI. The junction had 2 bases not matched to a gene; V was cut back by 6 bases and J by 2 bases. The CDR3 extends over 14 amino acids. The CDR3 loop is CASSRQGGNQPQHF. The CDR3 nucleotides read TGTGCCAGCTCTCGACAGGGGGGCAATCAGCCCCAGCATTTT.

V usage is TRBV3-1 (or the pseudogene TRBV3-2) and J usage is TRBJ2-1; 13 bases line up with TRBD2. Per the germline V gene, CDR1 is LGHDT and CDR2 is YNNKEL (reference sequence). CDR3 length equals 18 residues. Germline trimming cut 2 bases from V and 4 bases from J; bases unmatched to any gene: 8. The CDR3 loop reads CASSQYGLAGVGYNEQFF. The CDR3 DNA reads as TGTGCCAGCAGCCAATACGGACTAGCGGGGGTCGGTTACAATGAGCAGTTCTTC.

This clone was found once. This sequence joins TRBV4-1 and TRBJ2-7; 8 nucleotides align to TRBD1. The length of the CDR3 is 16 residues. From germline, CDR1 is MGHRA and CDR2 YSYEKL. V gave up 5 bases and J gave up 3 bases; unmatched junction bases: 12. The CDR3 bases are TGCGCCAGCAGCTCTGACAGGGGAAAGGTGAGCTACGAGCAGTACTTC. It is translated as CASSSDRGKVSYEQYF.

V gene TRBV5-6 combines with J gene TRBJ1-5; D perhaps matches TRBD1 (6 bases). The CDR3 length is 16 residues. Trimming cost V 4 bases and J 9 bases, with 23 bases left between them. Germline V gene data show CDR1 as SGHDT and CDR2 as YYEEEE. The CDR3 DNA is TGTGCCAGCAGCCGGGAGGGGCCACAACAGGGCACGCCCCAGCATTTT. As protein: CASSREGPQQGTPQHF.

V gene TRBV28 combines with J gene TRBJ1-1, with 11 bases fitting TRBD1. The CDR3 contains 13 residues. V was clipped by 5 bases and J by 11 bases; unmatched bases: 7. Germline V gene data show CDR1 as MDHEN and CDR2 as SYDVKM. This CDR3 reads CASSPGQGAVAFF. CDR3 nucleotides: TGTGCCAGCAGTCCAGGACAGGGGGCGGTCGCTTTCTTT.

This sequence joins TRBV7-3 and TRBJ2-5; 14 bases agree with TRBD2. With V trimmed by 5 bases and J by 2 bases, 10 bases remained unmatched. There are 18 residues in the CDR3. CDR1 is SGHTA and CDR2 is FQGTGA in the germline V gene. This CDR3 is CASSPRGGTSGSQETQYF. In DNA, the CDR3 is TGTGCCAGCAGCCCCCGGGGGGGGACTAGCGGGAGTCAAGAGACCCAGTACTTC.

The V and J genes are TRBV7-9 and TRBJ2-4, with 9 bases identical to TRBD2. Unmatched junction bases numbered 4, after V lost 1 base and J lost 0 bases. Looked up from germline, CDR1 is SEHNR and CDR2 is FQNEAQ (reference sequence). The CDR3 covers 17 residues. Here the CDR3 reads CASSLGGRDLAKNIQYF. The CDR3 DNA follows: TGTGCCAGCAGCTTAGGCGGGAGGGACCTAGCCAAAAACATTCAGTACTTC.

This chain links TRBV29-1 with TRBJ2-2; D not certain. Germline V gene lookup returns CDR1 SQVTM and CDR2 ANQGSEA. The V end was cut by 3 bases, the J end by 5 bases, with 7 bases between. The CDR3 has 12 residues. CDR3 DNA: TGCAGCGTTGATGACGGGACCGGGGAGCTGTTTTTT. It yields the protein CSVDDGTGELFF.